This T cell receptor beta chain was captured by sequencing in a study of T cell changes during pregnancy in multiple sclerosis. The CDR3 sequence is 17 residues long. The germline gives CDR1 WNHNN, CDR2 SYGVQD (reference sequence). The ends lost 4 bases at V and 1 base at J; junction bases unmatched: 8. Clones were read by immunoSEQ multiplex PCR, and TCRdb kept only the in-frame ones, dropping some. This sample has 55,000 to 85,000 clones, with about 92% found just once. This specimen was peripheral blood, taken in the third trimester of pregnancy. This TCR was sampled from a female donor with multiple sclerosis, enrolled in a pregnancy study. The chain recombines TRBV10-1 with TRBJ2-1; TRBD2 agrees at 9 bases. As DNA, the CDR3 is TGCGCCAGCAGTGGGGAGGGTCTAGCGGGATCCTACAATGAGCAGTTCTTC. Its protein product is CASSGEGLAGSYNEQFF.